This T cell receptor (beta chain) appears in the sequencing data of a study of beta chain features in type 1 diabetes. Study context: The number of sorted cells examined across all samples was under 130,000,000. General study points: Relative to healthy donors, patients appeared to have naive, central memory and Treg TCRB repertoires that were more similar.

V dropped 1 base and J dropped 5 bases, with 14 bases sitting between them. The germline V gene encodes CDR1 SGHRS and CDR2 YFSETQ. The CDR3 has 15 residues. Concerning this clone itself: Antigen unknown.

A sort by CD45RO/CCR7/CD25/CD127/CD95/CD27 yielded CD4+ naive, central memory, regulatory and stem cell-like memory cells. Expressed TCRB transcripts were sequenced because the isolated RNA had all been reverse transcribed beforehand. Using immunoSEQ multiplex PCR, the repertoire was profiled, and TCRdb retains in-frame clones only, with some absent. The table includes about 250,000 clones, roughly 15% detected once. V and J are TRBV5-1 and TRBJ2-3; TRBD2 is a possible D gene (7 bases). The sequenced sample was naive CD4+ T cells from blood. The receptor's source is a middle-aged woman in good health. In DNA form, the CDR3 reads TGCGCCAGCAGCTTGTCTGGGGGGGGCAGAGATACGCAGTATTTT. Translation gives CASSLSGGGRDTQYF.